This TCR beta chain was found in a study of CD8 T cells in Susac syndrome. The authors carried out high-throughput sequencing of TCR beta. They applied it to CD8+ and CD4+ T cells obtained from blood. While CD8+ and CD4+ T cells were isolated negatively, TEMRA cells were enriched by FACS. The RNA, 0.5 to 1 ug, was put through reverse transcription using random hexamers. Amplification of the TCR beta CDR3 was carried out by immunoSEQ multiplex PCR, which spanned a total of 54 Vbeta and 13 Jbeta segments. TCRdb re-called the immunoSEQ multiplex PCR reads through MiXCR, storing one row per CDR3 protein. The data hold about 100,000 distinct CDR3 sequences, with over 80% observed a single time. V lost 4 bases and J 1 base, leaving 13 bases between the germline ends. The CDR3 contains 16 residues. Germline values: CDR1 MNHEY, CDR2 SVGAGI.

The sample comprised CD8+ T cells from PBMCs. This chain connects TRBV6-5 to TRBJ2-2, with D tentatively TRBD1 (6 bases). This receptor was taken from a human donor in good health. CDR3 in amino acids: CASSSSMGQNTGELFF. The CDR3 DNA is TGTGCCAGCAGTTCGAGTATGGGACAGAACACCGGGGAGCTGTTTTTT.